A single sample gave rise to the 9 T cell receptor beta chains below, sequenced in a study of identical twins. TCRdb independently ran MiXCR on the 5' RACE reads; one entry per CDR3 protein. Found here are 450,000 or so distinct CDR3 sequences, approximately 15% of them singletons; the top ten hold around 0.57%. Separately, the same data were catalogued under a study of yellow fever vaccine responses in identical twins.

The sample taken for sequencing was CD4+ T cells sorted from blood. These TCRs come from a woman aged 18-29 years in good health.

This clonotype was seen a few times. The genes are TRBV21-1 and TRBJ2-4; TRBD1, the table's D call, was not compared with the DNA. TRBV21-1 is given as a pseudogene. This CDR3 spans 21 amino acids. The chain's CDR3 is CASSRVCPRDRELIAKNIQYF. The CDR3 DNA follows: TGTGCCAGCAGCAGAGTCTGCCCCCGGGACAGGGAGCTTATAGCCAAAAACATTCAGTACTTC.

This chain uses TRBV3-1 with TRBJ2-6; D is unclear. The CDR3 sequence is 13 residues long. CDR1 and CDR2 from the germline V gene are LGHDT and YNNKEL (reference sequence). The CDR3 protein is CVTGSSGANVLTF. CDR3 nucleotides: TGTGTAACCGGATCTTCTGGGGCCAACGTCCTGACTTTC.

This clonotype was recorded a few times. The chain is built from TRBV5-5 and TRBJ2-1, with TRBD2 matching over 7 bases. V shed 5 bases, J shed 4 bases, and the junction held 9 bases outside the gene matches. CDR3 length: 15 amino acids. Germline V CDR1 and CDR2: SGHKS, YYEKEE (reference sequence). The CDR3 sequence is CASSPAAGTYNEQFF. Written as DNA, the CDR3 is TGTGCCAGCAGTCCTGCAGCGGGAACGTACAATGAGCAGTTCTTC.

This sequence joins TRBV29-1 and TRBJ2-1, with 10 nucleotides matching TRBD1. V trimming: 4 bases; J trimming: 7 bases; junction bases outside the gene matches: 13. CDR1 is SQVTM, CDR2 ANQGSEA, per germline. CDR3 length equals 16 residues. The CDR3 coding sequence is TGCAGCGTTGCGAAATCCGGGACAGGGGTGTCGAATGAGCAGTTCTTC. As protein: CSVAKSGTGVSNEQFF.

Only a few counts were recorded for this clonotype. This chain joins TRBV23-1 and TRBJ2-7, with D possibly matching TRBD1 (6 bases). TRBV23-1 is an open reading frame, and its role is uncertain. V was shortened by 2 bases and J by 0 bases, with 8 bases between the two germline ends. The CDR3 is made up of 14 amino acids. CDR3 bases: TGCGCCAGCAGTCAAGAGGGACACTCCTACGAGCAGTACTTC. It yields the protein CASSQEGHSYEQYF.

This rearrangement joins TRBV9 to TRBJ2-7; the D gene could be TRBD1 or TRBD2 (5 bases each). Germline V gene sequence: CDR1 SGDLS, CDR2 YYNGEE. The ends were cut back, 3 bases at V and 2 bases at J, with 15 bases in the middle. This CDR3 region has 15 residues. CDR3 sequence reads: CASSGGPLGAYEQYF. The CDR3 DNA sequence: TGTGCCAGCAGCGGGGGACCTCTTGGGGCCTACGAGCAGTACTTC.

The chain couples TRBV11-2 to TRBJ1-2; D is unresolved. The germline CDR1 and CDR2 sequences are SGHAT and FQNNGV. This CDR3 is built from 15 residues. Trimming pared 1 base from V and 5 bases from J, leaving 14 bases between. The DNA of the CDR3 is TGTGCCAGCAGCTTAGTAGTGGACCCTTTGTATGGCTACACCTTC. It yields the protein CASSLVVDPLYGYTF.

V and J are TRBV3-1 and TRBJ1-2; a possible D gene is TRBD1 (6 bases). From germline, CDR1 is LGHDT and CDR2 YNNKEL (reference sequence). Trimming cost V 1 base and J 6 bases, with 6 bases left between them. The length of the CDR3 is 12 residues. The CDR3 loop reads CASSQAGDGYTF. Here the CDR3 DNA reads TGTGCCAGCAGCCAAGCAGGGGATGGCTACACCTTC.

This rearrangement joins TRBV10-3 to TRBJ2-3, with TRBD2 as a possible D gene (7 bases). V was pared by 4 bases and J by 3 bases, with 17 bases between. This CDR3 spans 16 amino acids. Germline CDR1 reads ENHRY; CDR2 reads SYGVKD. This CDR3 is CAISGGGAGLTDTQYF. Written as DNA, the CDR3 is TGTGCCATCAGTGGAGGGGGGGCCGGGTTAACAGATACGCAGTATTTT.